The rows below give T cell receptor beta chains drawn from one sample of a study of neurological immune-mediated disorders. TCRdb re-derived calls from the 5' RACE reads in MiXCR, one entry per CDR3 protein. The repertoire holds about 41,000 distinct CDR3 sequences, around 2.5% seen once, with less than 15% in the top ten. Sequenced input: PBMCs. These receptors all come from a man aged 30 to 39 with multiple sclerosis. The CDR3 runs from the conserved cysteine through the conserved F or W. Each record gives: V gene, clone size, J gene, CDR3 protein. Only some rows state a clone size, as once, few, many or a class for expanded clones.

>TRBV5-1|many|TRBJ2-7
CASSSQGQSYEQYF
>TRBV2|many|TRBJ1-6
CASSELQGFFNSPLHF
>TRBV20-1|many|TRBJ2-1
CSAQEGPNLISYNEQFF
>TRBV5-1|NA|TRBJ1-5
CASSLDGIGNQPQHF
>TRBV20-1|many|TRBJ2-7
CSASQGLIHEQYF
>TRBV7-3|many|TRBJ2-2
CASSPTGSGELFF
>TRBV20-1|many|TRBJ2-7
CSARDLWGGTSSRYEQYF
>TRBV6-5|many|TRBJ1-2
CASSPRPGRMYGYTF
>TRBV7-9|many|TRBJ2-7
CASSLGTYEQYF
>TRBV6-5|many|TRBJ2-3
CASSYTRQTDTQYF
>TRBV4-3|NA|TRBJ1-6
CASSQSSAFTPLHF
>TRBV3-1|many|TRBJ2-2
CASSHTGELFF
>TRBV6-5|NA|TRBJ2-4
CASADSLVLAKNIQYF
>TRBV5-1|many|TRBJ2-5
CASSLPGLGQETQYF
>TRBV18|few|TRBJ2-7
CASSPLDRTGFYEQYF
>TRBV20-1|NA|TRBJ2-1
CSARESGTTTYNEQFF
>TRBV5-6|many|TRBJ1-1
CASSLRGYVNTEAFF
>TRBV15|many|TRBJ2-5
CATEGGAETQYF
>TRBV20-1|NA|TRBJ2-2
CSAEQSANTGELFF
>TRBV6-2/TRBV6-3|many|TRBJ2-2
CASTRSGRYTGELFF
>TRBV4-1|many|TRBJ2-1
CASSQVRTIYNEQFF
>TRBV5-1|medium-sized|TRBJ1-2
CASSWATGEGYTF
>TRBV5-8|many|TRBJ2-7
CASSIGIYEQYF
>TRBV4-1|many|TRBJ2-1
CASSQGRGIAYNEQFF
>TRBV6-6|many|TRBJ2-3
CASRTLGSTDTQYF
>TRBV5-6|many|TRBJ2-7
CASSFARVGFQSEQYF
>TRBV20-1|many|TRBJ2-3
CSAKEREVTDTQYF
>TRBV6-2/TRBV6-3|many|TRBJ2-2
CASSYLWTSGGAETNTGELFF
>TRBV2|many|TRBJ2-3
CASKGVAGSTDTQYF
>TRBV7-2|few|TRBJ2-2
CASSRDGAGASTWELFF
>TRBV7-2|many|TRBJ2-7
CASSFRAPYEQYF
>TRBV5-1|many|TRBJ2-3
CASSLEGTRQLNTQYF
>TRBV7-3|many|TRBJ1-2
CASSLHGGSSDYTF
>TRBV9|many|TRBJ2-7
CASSVGQGAYEQYF
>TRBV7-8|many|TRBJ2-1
CASSLARAGGYNEQFF
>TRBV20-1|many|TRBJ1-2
CSANPSGDGYTF
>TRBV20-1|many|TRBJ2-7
CSYRDRNAYEQYF
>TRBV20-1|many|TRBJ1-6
CSASGGGNSPLHF
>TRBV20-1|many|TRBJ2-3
CSARSAGEGNTDTQYF
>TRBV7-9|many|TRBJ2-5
CASSRGQGETQYF
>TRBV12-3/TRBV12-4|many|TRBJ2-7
CASTSSSGSVVEQYF
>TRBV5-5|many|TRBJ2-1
CASSYLRGGSYNEQFF
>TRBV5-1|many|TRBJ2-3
CASSFQGVITDTQYF
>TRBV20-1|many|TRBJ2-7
CSAPQGFYEQYF
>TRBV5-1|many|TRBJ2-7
CASSLDAGGPSYEYF
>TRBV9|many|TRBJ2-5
CASSLSGGETQYF
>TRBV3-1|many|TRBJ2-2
CASSQVANTGELFF
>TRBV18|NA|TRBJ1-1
CASSQAGPEAFF
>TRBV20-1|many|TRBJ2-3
CSAHPRTSDTDTQYF
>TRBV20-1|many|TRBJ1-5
CSARAVRGVQPQHF
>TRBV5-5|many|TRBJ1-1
CASSFTSTEAFF
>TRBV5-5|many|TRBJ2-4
CASSLEWAKNIQYF
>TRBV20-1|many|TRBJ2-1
CSADVEGEGEQFF
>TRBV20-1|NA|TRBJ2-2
CSARQANTGELFF
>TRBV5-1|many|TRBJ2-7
CASSLGTGEYEQYF
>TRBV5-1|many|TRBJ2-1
CASSLIGQGYNEQFF